Below are 17 T cell receptor beta chains sequenced from a single sample in a study of cytomegalovirus exposure and HLA in healthy donors. The PCR was carried out with 60 Vbeta primers and 13 Jbeta primers. Sequencing was performed with immunoSEQ multiplex PCR; in TCRdb, only in-frame clones are kept and a portion is missing. The sample consists of 100,000 to 150,000 clones, 60% to 80% of them appearing once. What was sequenced was PBMCs. These receptors were obtained from a woman aged 55-75 years in good health and CMV-seropositive.

The gene calls are TRBV14 and TRBJ2-5; 8 nucleotides agree with TRBD2. Per germline, CDR1 SGHDN and CDR2 FVKESK. The CDR3 has 17 amino acids. Unmatched junction bases numbered 12, after V lost 4 bases and J lost 2 bases. The CDR3 DNA reads as TGTGCCAGCAGCCGGCGGCGGGGGGAAGAGGGGCAAGAGACCCAGTACTTC. It translates to CASSRRRGEEGQETQYF.

V is TRBV7-7 and J is TRBJ2-7, with 8 positions matching TRBD1. The V and J ends lost 4 bases and 9 bases, in that order; junction bases with no gene match: 5. The CDR3 contains 12 residues. Per germline, CDR1 SSHAT and CDR2 FNYEAQ (reference sequence). The chain's CDR3 is CASSSEDRVQYF. CDR3 nucleotide sequence: TGTGCCAGCAGCTCAGAGGACAGGGTGCAGTACTTC.

The table lists this clone with many counts. The genes are TRBV5-1 and TRBJ2-2, with 11 bases aligning to TRBD1. Looked up from germline, CDR1 is SGHRS and CDR2 is YFSETQ. With V trimmed by 7 bases and J by 4 bases, 3 bases remained unmatched. The CDR3 loop spans 14 amino acids. CDR3 in amino acids: CASGQGAGTGELFF. The CDR3 DNA is TGCGCCAGCGGACAGGGGGCAGGCACCGGGGAGCTGTTTTTT.

The chain joins TRBV11-2 to TRBJ2-5; perhaps TRBD1 as D (5 bases). This CDR3 spans 14 amino acids. Per germline, CDR1 SGHAT and CDR2 FQNNGV. V was pared by 6 bases and J by 0 bases, with 11 bases between. This chain's CDR3 is CASSPGYHQETQYF. The DNA for the CDR3 is TGTGCCAGCAGTCCAGGGTATCACCAAGAGACCCAGTACTTC.

The chain uses TRBV2 and TRBJ2-7; 9 positions agree with TRBD1. Germline CDR1 is SNHLY and CDR2 is FYNNEI. After removal of 4 bases from V and 1 base from J, the junction contained 2 bases not matched to a gene. The CDR3 loop spans 14 amino acids. The CDR3 DNA follows: TGTGCCAGCAGTGCGGGGACAGGGTCCTACGAGCAGTACTTC. Its protein is CASSAGTGSYEQYF.

This clone was counted a few times. J is TRBJ2-7 and V is TRBV5-8; D may be TRBD2 (5 bases). V dropped 1 base and J dropped 6 bases, with 8 bases sitting between them. This CDR3 is 12 amino acids long. Per the germline V gene, CDR1 is SGHTS and CDR2 is YDEGEE. CDR3 DNA: TGTGCCAGCAGCTTGACTAGATCCGAGCAGTACTTC. This gives the protein CASSLTRSEQYF.

The table lists this clone with a count of one. This chain uses TRBV6-5 with TRBJ2-2; D call uncertain. The CDR3 is made up of 16 amino acids. Between the trimmed V and J ends, which lost 4 bases and 0 bases, there was a span of 12 bases. Germline V gives CDR1 MNHEY, CDR2 SVGAGI. The chain's CDR3 is CASSLGANPNTGELFF. DNA of the CDR3: TGTGCCAGCAGTTTAGGAGCTAATCCGAACACCGGGGAGCTGTTTTTT.

The rearrangement joins TRBV4-2 to TRBJ1-3; TRBD1 aligns across 7 bases. J lost 3 bases, V lost 3 bases, and 5 bases had no gene match. Germline V gene data show CDR1 as LGHNA and CDR2 as YNFKEQ. The length of the CDR3 is 15 residues. The CDR3 loop is CASSQPGDSGNTIYF. CDR3 coding DNA: TGTGCCAGCAGCCAGCCAGGGGACAGTGGAAACACCATATATTTT.

The chain joins TRBV2 to TRBJ2-5, with 7 bases aligning to TRBD2. J lost 2 bases, V lost 5 bases, and 2 bases had no gene match. The CDR3 is made up of 13 amino acids. The germline V gene encodes CDR1 SNHLY and CDR2 FYNNEI. CDR3 nucleotides: TGTGCCAGCAGTTGGGGGGGGCAAGAGACCCAGTACTTC. Translation gives CASSWGGQETQYF. Together with reference TRBV2 and TRBJ2-5, the CDR3 gives the full variable domain: EPEVTQTPSHQVTQMGQEVILRCVPISNHLYFYWYRQILGQKVEFLVSFYNNEISEKSEIFDDQFSVERPDGSNFTLKIRSTKLEDSAMYFCASSWGGQETQYFGPGTRLLVL.

This clone has a handful of counts. The J gene is TRBJ2-3, the V gene TRBV29-1; perhaps TRBD1 as D (6 bases). V lost 5 bases to trimming and J lost 8 bases, with 14 bases between them. Germline CDR1 and CDR2: SQVTM and ANQGSEA. The CDR3 has 12 amino acids. The CDR3 reads CSVNTGPGTQYF. The CDR3 DNA reads TGCAGCGTTAATACAGGGCCAGGTACGCAGTATTTT.

This chain uses TRBV4-2 with TRBJ2-6, with 9 bases that match TRBD1. This CDR3 is built from 20 residues. Germline loops: CDR1 LGHNA, CDR2 YNFKEQ. V was pared by 0 bases and J by 0 bases, with 9 bases of the junction left unmatched. DNA of the CDR3: TGTGCCAGCAGCCAAGATATGGGGACAGGGTTCCACTCTGGGGCCAACGTCCTGACTTTC. Translating it yields CASSQDMGTGFHSGANVLTF.

V gene TRBV15 combines with J gene TRBJ2-7; TRBD1 matches at 12 bases. The junction had 6 bases not matched to a gene; V was cut back by 3 bases and J by 6 bases. Germline values: CDR1 LNHNV, CDR2 YYDKDF (reference sequence). CDR3 length: 15 residues. The CDR3 sequence: CATSSGGTGGGEQYF. As DNA, the CDR3 is TGTGCCACCAGCAGCGGAGGGACAGGGGGCGGCGAGCAGTACTTC. The full variable domain, in which reference TRBV15 and TRBJ2-7 provide the parts outside the CDR3, is DAMVIQNPRYQVTQFGKPVTLSCSQTLNHNVMYWYQQKSSQAPKLLFHYYDKDFNNEADTPDNFQSRRPNTSFCFLDIRSPGLGDTAMYLCATSSGGTGGGEQYFGPGTRLTVT.

This sequence joins TRBV6-4 and TRBJ2-1; the D gene is possibly TRBD2 (6 bases). The CDR3 loop spans 15 amino acids. V was pared by 2 bases and J by 3 bases, with 11 bases between. CDR1 and CDR2 (germline): MRHNA, SNTAGT. The CDR3 loop is CASSDRGGDYNEQFF. The CDR3 DNA reads TGTGCCAGCAGTGACCGGGGAGGTGACTACAATGAGCAGTTCTTC.

The chain has TRBV5-1 and TRBJ1-6; TRBD1 is a possible D gene (5 bases). Germline V gene data show CDR1 as SGHRS and CDR2 as YFSETQ. This CDR3 is 16 amino acids long. With 0 bases removed from V and 9 bases from J, the gap between germline ends came to 16 bases. The CDR3 reads CASSLEAVGGISPLHF. The CDR3 DNA follows: TGCGCCAGCAGCTTGGAAGCGGTGGGGGGAATTTCACCCCTCCACTTT.

The V and J genes are TRBV6-4 and TRBJ1-5; D is unresolved. This CDR3 is built from 14 residues. Per the germline V gene, CDR1 is MRHNA and CDR2 is SNTAGT. V was trimmed by 4 bases and J by 7 bases, leaving 14 bases between them. The CDR3 sequence: CASSASPGNQPQHF. The CDR3 region has the DNA TGTGCCAGCAGTGCCTCCCCGGGTAACCAGCCCCAGCATTTT.

This sequence joins TRBV10-2 and TRBJ2-7, with D maybe TRBD1 (6 bases). The CDR3 consists of 14 residues. Germline V gene sequence: CDR1 WSHSY, CDR2 SAAADI. V shed 3 bases and J shed 2 bases, with 11 bases lying between them. The CDR3 coding sequence is TGCGCCAGCAGTGACTGGGGACACCCCTACGAGCAGTACTTC. It translates to CASSDWGHPYEQYF.

V usage is TRBV6-1 and J usage is TRBJ1-4, with 9 bases aligning to TRBD1. Germline CDR1 and CDR2: MNHNS and SASEGT. After removal of 6 bases from V and 5 bases from J, the junction contained 4 bases not matched to a gene. This CDR3 contains 14 residues. For the CDR3, the DNA is TGTGCCAGCAGATCCGGGACAGGGAATGAAAAACTGTTTTTT. Translating it yields CASRSGTGNEKLFF.